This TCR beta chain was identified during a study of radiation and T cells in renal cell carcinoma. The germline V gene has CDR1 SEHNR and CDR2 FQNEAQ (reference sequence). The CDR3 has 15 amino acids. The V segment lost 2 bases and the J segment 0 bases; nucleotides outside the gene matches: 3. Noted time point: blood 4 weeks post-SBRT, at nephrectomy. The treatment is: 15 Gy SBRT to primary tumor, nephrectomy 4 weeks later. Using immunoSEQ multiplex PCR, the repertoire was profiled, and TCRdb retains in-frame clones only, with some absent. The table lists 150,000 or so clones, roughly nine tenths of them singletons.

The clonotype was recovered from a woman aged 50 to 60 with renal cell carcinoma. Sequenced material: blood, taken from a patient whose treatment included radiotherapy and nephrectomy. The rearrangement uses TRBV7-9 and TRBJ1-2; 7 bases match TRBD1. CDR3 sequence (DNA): TGTGCCAGCAGCTTACGAACAGGGGCTAACTATGGCTACACCTTC. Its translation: CASSLRTGANYGYTF.